This T cell receptor beta chain was identified during a study of cytomegalovirus exposure and HLA in healthy donors. In the study overall: From HLA-typed donors, an early data release held 70 million to 95 million unique TCRs.

Concerning this clone itself: Its specificity is not known. One end of the junction varies from germline; a read error may be responsible.

The CDR3 length is 17 residues. Germline CDR1 SGHVS, CDR2 FQNEAQ. The PCR contained 60 Vbeta and 13 Jbeta primers. Here immunoSEQ multiplex PCR was the method, and the copy in TCRdb shows in-frame clones only, minus some. The table has approximately 160,000 clones, 80% to 90% seen once. Findings and caveats of the study: Likely technical artifact: a cluster of highly shared sequence variants. Fewer N-insertions (relative to the approximately 670-donor mean) were reportedly seen in an Asian-associated ancestry cluster in a later analysis. Common viral pathogens seemed to be connected with several of the most significant clusters, according to a later analysis.

This chain joins TRBV7-8 and TRBJ2-2; a possible D gene is TRBD1 (6 bases). This sequence originates from a woman aged 18-29 years in good health and CMV-seronegative. Sequenced: PBMCs. CDR3 protein: CASSLWGGGANAGELFF. The DNA for the CDR3 is TGTGCCAGCAGCCTGTGGGGTGGGGGCGCGAACGCCGGGGAGCTGTTTTTT.